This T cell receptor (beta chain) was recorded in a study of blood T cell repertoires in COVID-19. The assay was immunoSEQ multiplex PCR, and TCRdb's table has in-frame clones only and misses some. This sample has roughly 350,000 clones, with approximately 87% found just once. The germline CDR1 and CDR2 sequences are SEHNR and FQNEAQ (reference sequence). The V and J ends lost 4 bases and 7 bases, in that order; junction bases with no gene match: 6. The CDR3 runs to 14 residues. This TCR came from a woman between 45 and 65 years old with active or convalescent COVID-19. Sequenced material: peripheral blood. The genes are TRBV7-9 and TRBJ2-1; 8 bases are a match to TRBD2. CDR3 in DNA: TGTGCCAGCAGCTCTTGGACTAGCTCTAATGAGCAGTTCTTC. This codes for CASSSWTSSNEQFF. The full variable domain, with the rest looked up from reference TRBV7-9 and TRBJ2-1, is DTGVSQNPRHKITKRGQNVTFRCDPISEHNRLYWYRQTLGQGPEFLTYFQNEAQLEKSRLLSDRFSAERPKGSFSTLEIQRTEQGDSAMYLCASSSWTSSNEQFFGPGTRLTVL.